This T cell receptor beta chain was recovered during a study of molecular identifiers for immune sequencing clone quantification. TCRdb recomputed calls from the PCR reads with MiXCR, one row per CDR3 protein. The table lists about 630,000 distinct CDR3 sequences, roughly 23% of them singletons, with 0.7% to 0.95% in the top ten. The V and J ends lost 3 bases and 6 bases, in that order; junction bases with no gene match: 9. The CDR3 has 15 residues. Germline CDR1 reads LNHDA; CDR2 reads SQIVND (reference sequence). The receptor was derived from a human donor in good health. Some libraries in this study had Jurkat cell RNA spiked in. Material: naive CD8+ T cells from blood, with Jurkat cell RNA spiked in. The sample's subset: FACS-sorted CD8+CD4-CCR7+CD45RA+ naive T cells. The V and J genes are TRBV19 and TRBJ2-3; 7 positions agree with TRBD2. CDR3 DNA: TGTGCCAGTAGTATTGTGGCGGGAGTTATCGATACGCAGTATTTT. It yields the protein CASSIVAGVIDTQYF.